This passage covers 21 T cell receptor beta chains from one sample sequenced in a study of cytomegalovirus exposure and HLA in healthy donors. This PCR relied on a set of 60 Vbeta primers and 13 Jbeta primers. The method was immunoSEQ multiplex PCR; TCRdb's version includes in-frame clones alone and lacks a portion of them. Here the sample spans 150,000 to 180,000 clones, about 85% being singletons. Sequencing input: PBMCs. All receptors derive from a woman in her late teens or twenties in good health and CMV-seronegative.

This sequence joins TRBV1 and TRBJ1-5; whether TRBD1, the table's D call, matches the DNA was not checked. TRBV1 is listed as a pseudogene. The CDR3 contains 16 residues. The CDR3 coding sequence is TGCACCAGCAGCCAGTGCGAACAGGGGGCGGGTCAGCCCCAGCATTTT. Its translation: CTSSQCEQGAGQPQHF.

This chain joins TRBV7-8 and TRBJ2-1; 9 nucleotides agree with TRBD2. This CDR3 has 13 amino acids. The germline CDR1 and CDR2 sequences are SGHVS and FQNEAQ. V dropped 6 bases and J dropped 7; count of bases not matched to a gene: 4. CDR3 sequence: CASRGAGGNEQFF. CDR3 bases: TGTGCCAGCAGGGGGGCGGGGGGGAATGAGCAGTTCTTC.

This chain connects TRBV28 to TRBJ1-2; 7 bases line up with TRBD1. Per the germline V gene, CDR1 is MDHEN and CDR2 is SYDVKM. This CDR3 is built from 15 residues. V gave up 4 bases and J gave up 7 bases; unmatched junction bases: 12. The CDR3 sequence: CASSYGRGRLPGYTF. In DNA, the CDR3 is TGTGCCAGCAGTTACGGGAGGGGGCGGCTCCCTGGCTACACCTTC.

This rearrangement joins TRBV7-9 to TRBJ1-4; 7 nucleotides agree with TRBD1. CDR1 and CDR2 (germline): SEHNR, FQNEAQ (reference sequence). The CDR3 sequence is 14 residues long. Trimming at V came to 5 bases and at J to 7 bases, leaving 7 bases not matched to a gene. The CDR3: CASSLDRAGEKLFF. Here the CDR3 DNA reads TGTGCCAGCAGCCTTGACAGGGCGGGTGAAAAACTGTTTTTT.

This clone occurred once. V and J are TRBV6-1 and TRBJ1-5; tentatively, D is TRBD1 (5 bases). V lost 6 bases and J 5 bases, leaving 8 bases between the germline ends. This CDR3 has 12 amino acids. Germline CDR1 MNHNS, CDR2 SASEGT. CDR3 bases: TGTGCCAGCAGAGCAGGGTATCAGCCCCAGCATTTT. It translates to CASRAGYQPQHF.

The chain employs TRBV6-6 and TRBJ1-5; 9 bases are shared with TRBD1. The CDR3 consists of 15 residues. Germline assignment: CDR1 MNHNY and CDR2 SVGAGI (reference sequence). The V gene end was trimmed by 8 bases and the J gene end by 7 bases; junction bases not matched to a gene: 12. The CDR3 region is CASLSTGGARQPQHF. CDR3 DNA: TGTGCCAGCCTTTCCACAGGGGGCGCCAGGCAGCCCCAGCATTTT.

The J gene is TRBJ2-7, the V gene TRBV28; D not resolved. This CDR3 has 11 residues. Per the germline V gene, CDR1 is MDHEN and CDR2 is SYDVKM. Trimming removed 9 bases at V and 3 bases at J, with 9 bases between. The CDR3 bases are TGTGCCAGTACGAGCCTCTACGAGCAGTACTTC. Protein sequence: CASTSLYEQYF.

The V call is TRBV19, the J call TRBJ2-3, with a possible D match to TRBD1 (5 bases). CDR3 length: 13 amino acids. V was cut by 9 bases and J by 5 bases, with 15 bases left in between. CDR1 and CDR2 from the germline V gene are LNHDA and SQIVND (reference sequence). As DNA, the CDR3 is TGTGCCAGCCAGCCCCAGGGAAGAGATACGCAGTATTTT. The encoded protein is CASQPQGRDTQYF. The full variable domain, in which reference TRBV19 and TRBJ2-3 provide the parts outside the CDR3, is DGGITQSPKYLFRKEGQNVTLSCEQNLNHDAMYWYRQDPGQGLRLIYYSQIVNDFQKGDIAEGYSVSREKKESFPLTVTSAQKNPTAFYLCASQPQGRDTQYFGPGTRLTVL.

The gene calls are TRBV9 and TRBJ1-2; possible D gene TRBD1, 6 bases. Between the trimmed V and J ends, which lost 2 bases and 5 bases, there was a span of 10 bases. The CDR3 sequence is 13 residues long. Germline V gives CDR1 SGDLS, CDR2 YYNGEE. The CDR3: CASSVGQGYGYTF. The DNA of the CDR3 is TGTGCCAGCAGCGTGGGCCAGGGGTATGGCTACACCTTC.

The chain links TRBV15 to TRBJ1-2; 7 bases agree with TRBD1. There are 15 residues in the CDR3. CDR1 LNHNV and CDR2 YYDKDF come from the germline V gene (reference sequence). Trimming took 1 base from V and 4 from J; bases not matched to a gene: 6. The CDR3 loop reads CATSRAQTGSYGYTF. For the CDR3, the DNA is TGTGCCACCAGCAGAGCCCAGACAGGGTCCTATGGCTACACCTTC.

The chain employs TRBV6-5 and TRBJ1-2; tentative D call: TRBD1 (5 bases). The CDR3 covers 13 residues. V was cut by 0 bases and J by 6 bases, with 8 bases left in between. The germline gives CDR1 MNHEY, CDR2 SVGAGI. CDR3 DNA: TGTGCCAGCAGTTACTCTGGGGGGGATGGCTACACCTTC. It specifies CASSYSGGDGYTF.

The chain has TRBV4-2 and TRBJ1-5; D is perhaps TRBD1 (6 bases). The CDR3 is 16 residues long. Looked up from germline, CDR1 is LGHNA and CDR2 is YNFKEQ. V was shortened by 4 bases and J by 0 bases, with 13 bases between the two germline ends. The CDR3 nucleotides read TGTGCCAGCAGCCTAACTGCAGGGGATAGCAATCAGCCCCAGCATTTT. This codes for CASSLTAGDSNQPQHF.

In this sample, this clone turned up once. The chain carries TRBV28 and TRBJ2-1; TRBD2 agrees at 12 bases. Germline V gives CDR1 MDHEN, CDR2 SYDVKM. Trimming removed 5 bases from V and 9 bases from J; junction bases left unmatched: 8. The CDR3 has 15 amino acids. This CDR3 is CASSTPSGRAGEQFF. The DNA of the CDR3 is TGTGCCAGCAGTACGCCTAGCGGGAGGGCGGGTGAGCAGTTCTTC.

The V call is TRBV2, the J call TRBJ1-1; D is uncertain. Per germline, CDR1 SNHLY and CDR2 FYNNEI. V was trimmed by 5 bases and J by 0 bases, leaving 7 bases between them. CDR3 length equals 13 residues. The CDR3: CASSREMNTEAFF. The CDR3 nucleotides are TGTGCCAGCAGTAGGGAGATGAACACTGAAGCTTTCTTT.

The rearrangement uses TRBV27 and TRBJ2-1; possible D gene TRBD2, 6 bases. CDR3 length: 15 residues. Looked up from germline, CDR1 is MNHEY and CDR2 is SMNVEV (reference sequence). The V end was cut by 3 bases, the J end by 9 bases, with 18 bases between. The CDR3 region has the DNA TGTGCCAGCAGTTTCCCGACTAGGAAGGGCGGTGAGCAGTTCTTC. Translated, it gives CASSFPTRKGGEQFF.

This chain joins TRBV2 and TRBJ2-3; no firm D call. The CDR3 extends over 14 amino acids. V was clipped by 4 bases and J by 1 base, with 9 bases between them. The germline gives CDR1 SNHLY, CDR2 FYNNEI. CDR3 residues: CASSGRAGTDTQYF. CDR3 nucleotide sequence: TGTGCCAGCAGTGGCCGTGCGGGCACAGATACGCAGTATTTT.

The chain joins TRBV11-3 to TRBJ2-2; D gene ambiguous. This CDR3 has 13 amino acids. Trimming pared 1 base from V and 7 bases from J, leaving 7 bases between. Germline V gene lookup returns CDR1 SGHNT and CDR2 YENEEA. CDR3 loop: CASSLGGVGELFF. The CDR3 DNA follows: TGTGCCAGCAGCTTAGGAGGCGTCGGGGAGCTGTTTTTT.

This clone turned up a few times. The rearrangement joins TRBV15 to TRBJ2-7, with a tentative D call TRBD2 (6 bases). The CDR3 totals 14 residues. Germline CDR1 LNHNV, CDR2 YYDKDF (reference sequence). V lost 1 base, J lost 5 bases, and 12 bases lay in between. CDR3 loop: CATSRVGGINEQYF. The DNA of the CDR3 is TGTGCCACCAGCAGAGTTGGGGGGATCAACGAGCAGTACTTC.

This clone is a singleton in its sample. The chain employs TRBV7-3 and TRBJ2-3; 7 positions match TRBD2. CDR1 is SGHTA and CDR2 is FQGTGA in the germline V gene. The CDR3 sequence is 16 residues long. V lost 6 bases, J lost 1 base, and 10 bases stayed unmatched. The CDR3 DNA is TGTGCCAGCAGTCGCCTCCTGGGGGGGGGCACAGATACGCAGTATTTT. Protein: CASSRLLGGGTDTQYF.

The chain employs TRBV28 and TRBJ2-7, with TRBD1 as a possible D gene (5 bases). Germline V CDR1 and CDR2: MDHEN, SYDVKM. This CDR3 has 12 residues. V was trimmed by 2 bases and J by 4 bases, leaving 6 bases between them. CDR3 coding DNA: TGTGCCAGCAGTTTAAAGGGGTACGAGCAGTACTTC. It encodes CASSLKGYEQYF.

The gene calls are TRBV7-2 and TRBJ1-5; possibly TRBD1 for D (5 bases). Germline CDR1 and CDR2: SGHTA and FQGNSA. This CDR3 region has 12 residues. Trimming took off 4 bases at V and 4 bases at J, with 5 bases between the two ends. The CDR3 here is CASSSGNQPQHF. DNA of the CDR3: TGTGCCAGCAGCTCAGGGAATCAGCCCCAGCATTTT. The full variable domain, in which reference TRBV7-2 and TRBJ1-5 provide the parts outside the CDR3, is GAGVSQSPSNKVTEKGKDVELRCDPISGHTALYWYRQSLGQGLEFLIYFQGNSAPDKSGLPSDRFSAERTGGSVSTLTIQRTQQEDSAVYLCASSSGNQPQHFGDGTRLSIL.